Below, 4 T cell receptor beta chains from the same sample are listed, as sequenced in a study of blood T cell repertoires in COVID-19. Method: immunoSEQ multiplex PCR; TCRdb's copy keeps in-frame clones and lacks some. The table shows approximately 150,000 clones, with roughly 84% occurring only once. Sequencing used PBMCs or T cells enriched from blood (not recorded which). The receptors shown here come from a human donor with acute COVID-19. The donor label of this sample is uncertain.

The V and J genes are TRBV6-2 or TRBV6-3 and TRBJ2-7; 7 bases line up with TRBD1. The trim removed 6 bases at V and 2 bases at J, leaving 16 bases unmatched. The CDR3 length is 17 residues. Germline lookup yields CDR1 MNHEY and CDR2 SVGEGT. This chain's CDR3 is CASSNYEPDRDPYEQYF. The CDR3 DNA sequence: TGTGCCAGCAGCAACTACGAACCCGACAGGGACCCCTACGAGCAGTACTTC.

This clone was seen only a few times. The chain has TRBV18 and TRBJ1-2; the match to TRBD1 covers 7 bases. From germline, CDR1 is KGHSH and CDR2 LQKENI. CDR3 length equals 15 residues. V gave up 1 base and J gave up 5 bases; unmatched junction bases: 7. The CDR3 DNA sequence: TGTGCCAGCTCACCACAGGGGGCGCGACTGTATGGCTACACCTTC. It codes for CASSPQGARLYGYTF.

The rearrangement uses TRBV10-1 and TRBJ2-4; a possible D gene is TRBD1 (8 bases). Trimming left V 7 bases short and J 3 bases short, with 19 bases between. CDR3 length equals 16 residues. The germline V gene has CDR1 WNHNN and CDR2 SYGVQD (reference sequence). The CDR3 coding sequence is TGCGCCAGCACTCCGGACAGGGAGGGAGGCAAAAACATTCAGTACTTC. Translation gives CASTPDREGGKNIQYF.

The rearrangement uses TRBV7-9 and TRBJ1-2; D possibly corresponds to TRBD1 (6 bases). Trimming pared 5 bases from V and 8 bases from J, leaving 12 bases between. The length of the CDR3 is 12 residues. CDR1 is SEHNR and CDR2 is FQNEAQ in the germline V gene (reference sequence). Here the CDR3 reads CASSTTGRGYTF. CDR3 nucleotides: TGTGCCAGCAGCACCACAGGGCGCGGCTACACCTTC.